The T cell receptor (beta chain) under discussion was sequenced for a study of blood T cell repertoires in COVID-19. Study summary: PBMCs, B-cell-depleted T cells, or T cells were the source of the cDNA or gDNA that made up the material.

The CDR3 covers 15 residues. V lost 5 bases to trimming and J lost 6 bases; unmatched junction nucleotides: 13. CDR1 and CDR2 (germline): LGHDT, YNNKEL (reference sequence). TCRdb's copy holds only in-frame clones and misses some; the assay was immunoSEQ multiplex PCR. The data contain 130,000 to 150,000 clones, over 70% of them singletons. The sequence was collected from a woman aged 60-75 years with acute or convalescent COVID-19. Sequenced input: peripheral blood. This chain connects TRBV3-1 (or the pseudogene TRBV3-2) to TRBJ2-7; 7 positions match TRBD2. The CDR3 nucleotides read TGTGCCAGCAGCATTAGTGGGAGGGCCAGAGGCGAGCAGTACTTC. Protein: CASSISGRARGEQYF.